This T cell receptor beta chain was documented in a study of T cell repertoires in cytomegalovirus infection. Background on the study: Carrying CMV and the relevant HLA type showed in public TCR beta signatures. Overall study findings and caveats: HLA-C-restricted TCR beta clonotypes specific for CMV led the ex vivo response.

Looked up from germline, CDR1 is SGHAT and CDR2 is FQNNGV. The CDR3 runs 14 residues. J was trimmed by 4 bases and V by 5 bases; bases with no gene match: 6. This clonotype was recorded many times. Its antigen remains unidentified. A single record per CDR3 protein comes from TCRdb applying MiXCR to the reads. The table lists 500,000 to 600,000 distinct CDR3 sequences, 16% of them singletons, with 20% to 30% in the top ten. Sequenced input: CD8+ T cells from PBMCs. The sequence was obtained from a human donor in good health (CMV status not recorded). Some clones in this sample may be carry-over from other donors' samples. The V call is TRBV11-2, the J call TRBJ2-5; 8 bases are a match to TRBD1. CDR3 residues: CASSEATGGETQYF. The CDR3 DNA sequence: TGTGCCAGCAGCGAAGCCACAGGGGGAGAGACCCAGTACTTC.